The source of this TCR beta chain is a study of siplizumab effects on memory and regulatory T cells. General study findings and limits: Alloreactive sequences traceable to unstimulated CD4+ memory cells declined significantly under siplizumab.

Germline values: CDR1 LNHDA, CDR2 SQIVND (reference sequence). This CDR3 spans 14 amino acids. Trimming took 2 bases from V and 2 from J, leaving 9 bases between them. Comments on this clone: The antigen is unknown.

The assay was immunoSEQ multiplex PCR, and TCRdb's table has in-frame clones only and misses some. The data hold 98,000 or so clones, with over 85% observed a single time. The sequenced sample consisted of Tregs sorted from blood. The origin of this receptor is a human donor in good health. The gene calls are TRBV19 and TRBJ2-5; D gene ambiguous. The CDR3 here is CASSISWVQETQYF. In DNA, the CDR3 is TGTGCCAGTAGTATATCTTGGGTTCAAGAGACCCAGTACTTC.